This TCR beta chain was sequenced in a study of PD-1 blockade in mismatch repair-deficient tumors. This table comes from immunoSEQ multiplex PCR, and its TCRdb copy is limited to in-frame clones, with some not included. The sample records 100,000 or so clones, under 90% being singletons. This CDR3 comprises 13 residues. Germline lookup yields CDR1 SGHNT and CDR2 YYREEE (reference sequence). Trimming pared 2 bases from V and 8 bases from J, leaving 13 bases between. Here the sequenced sample was peripheral blood, taken about eight months after starting pembrolizumab. This sequence originates from an adult with mismatch repair-deficient cancer. This rearrangement joins TRBV5-4 to TRBJ1-2; unclear D gene. The CDR3 nucleotides read TGTGCCAGCAGCTTCGGCGATAAGCCCGGCTACACCTTC. This gives the protein CASSFGDKPGYTF.